Each of the 11 T cell receptor beta chains below was sequenced from the same sample in a study of T cell responses to AZD1222 COVID-19 vaccine. Data came from immunoSEQ multiplex PCR; TCRdb stores just in-frame clones and leaves some out. The table has some 100,000 clones, just under 90% seen once. The sample consisted of peripheral blood, taken on day 0 of AZD1222 vaccination. All receptors come from an adult in good health.

The genes are TRBV6-2 or TRBV6-3 and TRBJ2-1; a possible D gene is TRBD2 (5 bases). Trimming cost V 0 bases and J 10 bases, with 13 bases left between them. There are 14 residues in the CDR3. CDR1 is MNHEY, CDR2 SVGEGT, per germline. The CDR3 nucleotides read TGTGCCAGCAGTTACTCGACGAGATTAGCGGAGCAGTTCTTC. Its translation is CASSYSTRLAEQFF.

The chain couples TRBV7-8 to TRBJ2-7; D is possibly TRBD1 (6 bases). The germline gives CDR1 SGHVS, CDR2 FQNEAQ. V was cut by 5 bases and J by 5 bases, with 16 bases left in between. The CDR3 spans 14 residues. This CDR3 reads CASSPSGVANEQYF. The CDR3 DNA follows: TGTGCCAGCAGCCCTTCAGGGGTAGCCAACGAGCAGTACTTC.

CDR3 DNA sequence: TGTGCCAGCAGCCCGCCCGGGACAGAAGCTAACTATGGCTACACCTTC. Protein product: CASSPPGTEANYGYTF. The chain recombines TRBV7-8 with TRBJ1-2; TRBD1 matches 7 bases. CDR3 length: 16 amino acids. Germline V gene sequence: CDR1 SGHVS, CDR2 FQNEAQ. V trimming: 5 bases; J trimming: 0 bases; junction bases outside the gene matches: 9.

This rearrangement joins TRBV4-2 to TRBJ2-1, with D perhaps assigned TRBD1 or TRBD2 (5 bases each). There are 12 residues in the CDR3. V lost 0 bases to trimming and J lost 10 bases, with 7 bases between them. Germline CDR1 reads LGHNA; CDR2 reads YNFKEQ. This CDR3 is CASSQDRDEQFF. The DNA for the CDR3 is TGTGCCAGCAGCCAAGACAGGGACGAGCAGTTCTTC.

The chain has TRBV6-1 and TRBJ1-2; D ambiguous. The V and J ends lost 1 base and 3 bases respectively, with 12 bases between them. The germline V gene encodes CDR1 MNHNS and CDR2 SASEGT. This CDR3 comprises 15 residues. CDR3 coding DNA: TGTGCCAGCAGTGAAGGATTGGGAAGGCACTATGGCTACACCTTC. Protein sequence: CASSEGLGRHYGYTF.

The rearrangement links TRBV4-3 to TRBJ2-3; 8 bases match TRBD1. V dropped 0 bases and J dropped 2; count of bases not matched to a gene: 16. The germline V gene encodes CDR1 LGHNA and CDR2 YSLEER. This CDR3 region has 20 residues. CDR3 residues: CASSQDWTGSSMGLTDTQYF. DNA of the CDR3: TGCGCCAGCAGCCAAGATTGGACAGGGAGTTCAATGGGGCTCACAGATACGCAGTATTTT.

The rearrangement uses TRBV15 and TRBJ2-7; TRBD1 matches 9 bases. CDR3 size: 17 residues. The V and J ends lost 1 base and 1 base, in that order; junction bases with no gene match: 8. In germline, CDR1 is LNHNV, CDR2 YYDKDF (reference sequence). The CDR3: CATSRGPTGTGSYEQYF. The DNA for the CDR3 is TGTGCCACCAGCAGAGGCCCCACCGGGACAGGGTCCTACGAGCAGTACTTC.

The chain joins TRBV6-5 to TRBJ1-1, with a weak D call TRBD1 (5 bases). The CDR3 is 12 residues long. CDR1 MNHEY and CDR2 SVGAGI come from the germline V gene. The V and J ends lost 5 bases and 8 bases respectively, with 12 bases between them. The CDR3 bases are TGTGCCAGCAGTAAGGCGGGGCTGGAAGCTTTCTTT. This translates into CASSKAGLEAFF.

V gene TRBV4-2 combines with J gene TRBJ1-4; 7 bases fit TRBD1. The CDR3 length is 13 residues. Trimming took 8 bases from V and 5 from J; bases not matched to a gene: 5. Germline CDR1 reads LGHNA; CDR2 reads YNFKEQ. The CDR3, as DNA: TGTGCCAGCTCCGGACAGGAAAATGAAAAACTGTTTTTT. The encoded protein is CASSGQENEKLFF.

The chain employs TRBV7-2 and TRBJ1-5; D gene uncertain. From germline, CDR1 is SGHTA and CDR2 FQGNSA. The length of the CDR3 is 15 residues. V was pared by 1 base and J by 1 base, with 8 bases between. The CDR3 protein is CASSLDLRSNQPQHF. The CDR3 bases are TGTGCCAGCAGCTTAGATCTGAGGAGCAATCAGCCCCAGCATTTT.

About this clone: The junction shows a germline mismatch at one end, possibly a read error. The chain carries TRBV7-7 and TRBJ2-1; D gene ambiguous. The CDR3 totals 15 residues. Germline-derived CDR1 and CDR2 are SSHAT and FNYEAQ (reference sequence). CDR3 sequence (DNA): TGTGCTAGCAGCCCACAGACCGCACCCCACAATGAGCAGTTCTTC. Protein sequence: CASSPQTAPHNEQFF.